The next 3 T cell receptor beta chains were all read from a single sample in a study of Tregs in tolerant kidney transplant recipients. The assay was immunoSEQ multiplex PCR, and TCRdb's table has in-frame clones only and misses some. In the table there are tens of thousands of clones, approximately 88% of which are singletons. The sequencing here drew on CD4+ T cells from blood, taken before the transplant. Every receptor here comes from a human donor who received a combined kidney and bone marrow transplant.

This clone was seen a handful of times. V usage is TRBV2 and J usage is TRBJ1-2, with D perhaps matching TRBD1 (6 bases). CDR3 length equals 15 residues. V was clipped by 6 bases and J by 2 bases, with 16 bases between them. Germline CDR1 is SNHLY and CDR2 is FYNNEI. The chain's CDR3 is CASSKGGVSNYGYTF. In DNA form, the CDR3 reads TGTGCCAGCAGCAAAGGGGGGGTCTCCAACTATGGCTACACCTTC.

The chain combines TRBV29-1 with TRBJ2-3; tentatively, D is TRBD1 (6 bases). Germline values: CDR1 SQVTM, CDR2 ANQGSEA. CDR3 length: 14 residues. The germline V and J ends were trimmed by 4 bases and 3 bases, with 14 bases remaining between them. The CDR3 region has the DNA TGCAGCGTTGCCCAGGGGAGTGCGACAGATACGCAGTATTTT. It specifies CSVAQGSATDTQYF.

This clone was found once. This chain uses TRBV7-8 with TRBJ2-2; D not resolved. The CDR3 runs 16 residues. Germline V gene lookup returns CDR1 SGHVS and CDR2 FQNEAQ. V was clipped by 3 bases and J by 0 bases, with 11 bases between them. The CDR3 region is CASSFLHVANTGELFF. In DNA, the CDR3 is TGTGCCAGCAGCTTCCTTCACGTAGCGAACACCGGGGAGCTGTTTTTT.